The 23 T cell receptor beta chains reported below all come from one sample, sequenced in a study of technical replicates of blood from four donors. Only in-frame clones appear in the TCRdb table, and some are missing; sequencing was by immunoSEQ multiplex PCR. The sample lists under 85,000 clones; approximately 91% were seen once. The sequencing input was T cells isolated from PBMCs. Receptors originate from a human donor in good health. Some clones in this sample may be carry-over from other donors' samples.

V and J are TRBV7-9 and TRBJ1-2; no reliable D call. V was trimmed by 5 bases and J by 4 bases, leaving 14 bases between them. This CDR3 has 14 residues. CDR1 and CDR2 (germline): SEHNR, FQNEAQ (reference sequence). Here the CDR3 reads CASSGLLTPYGYTF. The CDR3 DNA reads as TGTGCCAGCAGCGGTCTCTTGACTCCCTATGGCTACACCTTC.

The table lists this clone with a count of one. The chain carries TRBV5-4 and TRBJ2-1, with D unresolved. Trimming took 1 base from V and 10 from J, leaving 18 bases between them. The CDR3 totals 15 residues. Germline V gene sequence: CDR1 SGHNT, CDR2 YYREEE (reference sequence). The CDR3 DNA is TGTGCCAGCAGCTTGTATGGGCCAGAAACTCAGGAGCAGTTCTTC. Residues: CASSLYGPETQEQFF.

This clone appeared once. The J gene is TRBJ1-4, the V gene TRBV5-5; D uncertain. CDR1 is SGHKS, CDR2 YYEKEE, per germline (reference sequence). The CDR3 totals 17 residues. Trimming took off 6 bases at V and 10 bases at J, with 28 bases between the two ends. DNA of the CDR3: TGTGCCAGCACACTGAGCAGGAGGTTGCCTTTGGTTGGAAAACTGTTTTTT. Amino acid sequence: CASTLSRRLPLVGKLFF.

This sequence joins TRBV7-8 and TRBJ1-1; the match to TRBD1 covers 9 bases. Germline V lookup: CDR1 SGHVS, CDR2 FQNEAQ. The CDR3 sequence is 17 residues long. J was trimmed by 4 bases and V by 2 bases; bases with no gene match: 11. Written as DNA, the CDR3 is TGTGCCAGCAGCTTATTGGGACAGGGACAGATCCTCACTGAAGCTTTCTTT. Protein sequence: CASSLLGQGQILTEAFF.

CDR3 amino acids: CASGLFGNMNTEAFF. CDR3 bases: TGTGCTAGTGGTTTATTTGGCAACATGAACACTGAAGCTTTCTTT. This sequence joins TRBV12-5 and TRBJ1-1; no clear D. CDR3 size: 15 residues. V lost 3 bases and J 0 bases, leaving 11 bases between the germline ends. Germline CDR1 is LGHNT and CDR2 is FRNRAP.

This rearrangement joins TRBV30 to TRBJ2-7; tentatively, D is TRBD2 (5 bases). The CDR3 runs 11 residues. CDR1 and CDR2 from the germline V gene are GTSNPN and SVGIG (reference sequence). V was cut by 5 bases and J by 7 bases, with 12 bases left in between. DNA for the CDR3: TGTGCCTGGTCCGGGGTGGGTGAGCAGTACTTC. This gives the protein CAWSGVGEQYF.

The CDR3 nucleotides are TGTGCCAGCAGCTTGTATGGGGCTGGGTATGGCTACACCTTC. Encoded protein: CASSLYGAGYGYTF. The J gene is TRBJ1-2, the V gene TRBV5-8; weak D call: TRBD1 (5 bases). The CDR3 totals 14 residues. V lost 1 base to trimming and J lost 5 bases, with 12 bases between them. CDR1 is SGHTS, CDR2 YDEGEE, per germline.

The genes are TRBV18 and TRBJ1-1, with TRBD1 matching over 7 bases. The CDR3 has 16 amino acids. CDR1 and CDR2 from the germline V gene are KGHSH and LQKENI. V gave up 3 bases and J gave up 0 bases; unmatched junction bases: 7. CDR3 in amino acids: CASSPIGQVMNTEAFF. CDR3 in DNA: TGTGCCAGCTCACCCATTGGACAGGTAATGAACACTGAAGCTTTCTTT.

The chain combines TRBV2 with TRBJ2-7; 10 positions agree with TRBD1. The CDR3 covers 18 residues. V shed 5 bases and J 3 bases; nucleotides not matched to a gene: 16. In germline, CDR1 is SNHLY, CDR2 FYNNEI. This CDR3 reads CASSPIPATGGPNYEQYF. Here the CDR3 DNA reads TGTGCCAGCAGTCCGATACCGGCGACAGGGGGCCCTAACTACGAGCAGTACTTC.

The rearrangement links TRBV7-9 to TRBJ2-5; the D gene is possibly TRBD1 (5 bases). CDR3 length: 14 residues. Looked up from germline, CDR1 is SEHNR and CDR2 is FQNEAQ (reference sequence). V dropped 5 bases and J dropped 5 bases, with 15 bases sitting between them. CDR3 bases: TGTGCCAGCAGCGCAACAGGTTCCGTGGAGACCCAGTACTTC. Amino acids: CASSATGSVETQYF.

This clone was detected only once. In nucleotides, the CDR3 is TGTGCCAGCAGCTTGCTGCAGGGGATTGAGCCCCAGCATTTT. Its protein product is CASSLLQGIEPQHF. The chain recombines TRBV5-6 with TRBJ1-5, with D perhaps matching TRBD1 (6 bases). Trimming cost V 1 base and J 8 bases, with 13 bases left between them. There are 14 residues in the CDR3. CDR1 and CDR2 from the germline V gene are SGHDT and YYEEEE.

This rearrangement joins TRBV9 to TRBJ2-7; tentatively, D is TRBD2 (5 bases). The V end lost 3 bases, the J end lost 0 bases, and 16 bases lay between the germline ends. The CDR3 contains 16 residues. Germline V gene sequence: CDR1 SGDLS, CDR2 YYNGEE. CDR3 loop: CASSANTVDSSYEQYF. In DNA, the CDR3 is TGTGCCAGCAGCGCTAATACAGTGGACTCCTCCTACGAGCAGTACTTC.

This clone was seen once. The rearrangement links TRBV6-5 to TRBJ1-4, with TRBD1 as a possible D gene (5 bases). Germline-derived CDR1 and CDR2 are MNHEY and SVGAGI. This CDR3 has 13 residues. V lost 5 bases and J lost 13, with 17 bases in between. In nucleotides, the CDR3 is TGTGCCAGCAGTGGTGGGACTCCCAAGGCACTGTTTTTT. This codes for CASSGGTPKALFF.

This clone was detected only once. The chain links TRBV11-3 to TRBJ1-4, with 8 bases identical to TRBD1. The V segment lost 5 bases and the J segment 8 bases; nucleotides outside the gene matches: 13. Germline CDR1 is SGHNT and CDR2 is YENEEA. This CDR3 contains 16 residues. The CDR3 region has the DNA TGTGCCAGCAGCCCTGAATCCCGGACAGGGACGGAAAAACTGTTTTTT. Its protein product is CASSPESRTGTEKLFF.

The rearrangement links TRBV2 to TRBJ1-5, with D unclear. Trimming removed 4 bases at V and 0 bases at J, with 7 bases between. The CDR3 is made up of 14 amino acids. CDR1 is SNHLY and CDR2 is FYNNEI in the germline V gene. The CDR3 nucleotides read TGTGCCAGCAGTGGAACAAATAGCAATCAGCCCCAGCATTTT. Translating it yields CASSGTNSNQPQHF.

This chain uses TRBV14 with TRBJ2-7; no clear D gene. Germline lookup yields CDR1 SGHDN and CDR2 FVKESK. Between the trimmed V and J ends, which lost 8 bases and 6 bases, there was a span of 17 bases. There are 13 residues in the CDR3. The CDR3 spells CASAGLSSPEQYF. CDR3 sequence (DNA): TGTGCCAGCGCCGGGTTATCCTCGCCCGAGCAGTACTTC.

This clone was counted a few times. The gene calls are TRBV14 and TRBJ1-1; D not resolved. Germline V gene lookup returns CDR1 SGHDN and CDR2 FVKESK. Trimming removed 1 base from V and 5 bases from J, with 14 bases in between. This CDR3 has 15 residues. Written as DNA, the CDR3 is TGTGCCAGCAGCCAAGTTCCTGGGGAGGTAACTGAAGCTTTCTTT. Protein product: CASSQVPGEVTEAFF.

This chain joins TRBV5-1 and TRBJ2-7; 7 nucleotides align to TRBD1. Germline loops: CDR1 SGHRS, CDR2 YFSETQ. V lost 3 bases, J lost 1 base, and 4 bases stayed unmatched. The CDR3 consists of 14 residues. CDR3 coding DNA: TGCGCCAGCAGCTCGGTGACAGGGTCCTACGAGCAGTACTTC. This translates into CASSSVTGSYEQYF. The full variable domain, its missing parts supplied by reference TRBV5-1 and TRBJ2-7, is KAGVTQTPRYLIKTRGQQVTLSCSPISGHRSVSWYQQTPGQGLQFLFEYFSETQRNKGNFPGRFSGRQFSNSRSEMNVSTLELGDSALYLCASSSVTGSYEQYFGPGTRLTVT.

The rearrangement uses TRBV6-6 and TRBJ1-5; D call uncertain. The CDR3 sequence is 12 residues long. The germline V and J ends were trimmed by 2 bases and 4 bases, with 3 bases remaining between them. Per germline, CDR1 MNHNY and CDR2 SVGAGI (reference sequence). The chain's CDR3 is CASSYRNQPQHF. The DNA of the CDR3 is TGTGCCAGCAGTTACCGGAATCAGCCCCAGCATTTT.

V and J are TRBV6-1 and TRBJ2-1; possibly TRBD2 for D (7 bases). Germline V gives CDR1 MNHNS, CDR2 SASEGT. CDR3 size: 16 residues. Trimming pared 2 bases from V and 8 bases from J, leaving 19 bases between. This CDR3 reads CASSELRGRGRDEQFF. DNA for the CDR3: TGTGCCAGCAGTGAATTGAGAGGGAGGGGGAGGGATGAGCAGTTCTTC.

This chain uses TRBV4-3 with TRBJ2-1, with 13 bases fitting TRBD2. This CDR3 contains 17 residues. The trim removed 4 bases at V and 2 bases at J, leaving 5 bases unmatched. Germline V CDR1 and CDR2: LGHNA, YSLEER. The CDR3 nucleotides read TGCGCCAGCAGCCCCGGGACTAGCGGGACTACCTACAATGAGCAGTTCTTC. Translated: CASSPGTSGTTYNEQFF.

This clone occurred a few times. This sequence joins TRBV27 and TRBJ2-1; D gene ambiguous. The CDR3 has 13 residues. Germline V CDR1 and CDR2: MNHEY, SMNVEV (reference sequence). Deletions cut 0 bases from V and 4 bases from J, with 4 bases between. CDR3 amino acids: CASSLSRYNEQFF. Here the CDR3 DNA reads TGTGCCAGCAGTTTATCCCGGTACAATGAGCAGTTCTTC.

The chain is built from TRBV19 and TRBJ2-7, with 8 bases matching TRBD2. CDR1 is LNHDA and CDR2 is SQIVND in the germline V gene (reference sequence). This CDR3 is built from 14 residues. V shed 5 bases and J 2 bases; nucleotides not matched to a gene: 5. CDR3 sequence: CASSARTSTYEQYF. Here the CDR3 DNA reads TGTGCCAGTAGTGCCCGGACTAGCACCTACGAGCAGTACTTC.